The 32 T cell receptor beta chains reported below all come from one sample, sequenced in a study of blood T cell repertoires in COVID-19. Using immunoSEQ multiplex PCR, the repertoire was profiled, and TCRdb retains in-frame clones only, with some absent. The repertoire has 81,000 or so clones, approximately 90% of them found once; the top ten carry around 12%. Sequences were obtained from peripheral blood. The origin of the receptors is a man between 65 and 79 years old with active or convalescent COVID-19.

This clone was seen once. The gene calls are TRBV7-9 and TRBJ1-1; D call uncertain. Germline-derived CDR1 and CDR2 are SEHNR and FQNEAQ (reference sequence). This CDR3 contains 13 residues. V lost 1 base, J lost 5 bases, and 8 bases lay in between. CDR3 amino acids: CASSLGPRTEAFF. The DNA of the CDR3 is TGTGCCAGCAGCTTAGGCCCCAGAACTGAAGCTTTCTTT.

The J gene is TRBJ2-5, the V gene TRBV3-1 (or the pseudogene TRBV3-2), with 14 positions matching TRBD2. The junction had 7 bases not matched to a gene; V was cut back by 0 bases and J by 1 base. Germline CDR1 and CDR2: LGHDT and YNNKEL (reference sequence). The CDR3 has 19 residues. CDR3 sequence reads: CASSQDSGLAGVRQETQYF. The CDR3 bases are TGTGCCAGCAGCCAAGATTCGGGACTAGCGGGGGTTCGCCAAGAGACCCAGTACTTC.

CDR3: CASSLNRDRVVEQFF. The CDR3 bases are TGCGCCAGCAGCCTTAACCGGGACAGGGTAGTGGAGCAGTTCTTC. The J gene is TRBJ2-1, the V gene TRBV4-1, with 9 bases lining up with TRBD1. Germline lookup yields CDR1 MGHRA and CDR2 YSYEKL. J was trimmed by 10 bases and V by 4 bases; bases with no gene match: 11. This CDR3 contains 15 residues.

This chain joins TRBV5-4 and TRBJ1-4; D is perhaps TRBD1 (6 bases). The CDR3 covers 14 residues. V lost 0 bases and J lost 6, with 9 bases in between. The germline gives CDR1 SGHNT, CDR2 YYREEE (reference sequence). The CDR3 region is CASSLAAGDEKLFF. The CDR3 coding sequence is TGTGCCAGCAGCTTGGCGGCAGGGGATGAAAAACTGTTTTTT.

The genes are TRBV11-2 and TRBJ1-2; weak D call: TRBD1 (6 bases). The V gene's germline CDR1 is SGHAT and CDR2 FQNNGV. The CDR3 loop spans 13 amino acids. V gave up 0 bases and J gave up 4 bases, with 6 bases separating them. CDR3 loop: CASSLEGAYGYTF. DNA of the CDR3: TGTGCCAGCAGCTTAGAGGGGGCCTATGGCTACACCTTC.

The chain links TRBV6-2 or TRBV6-3 to TRBJ1-5; D may be TRBD1 (5 bases). From germline, CDR1 is MNHEY and CDR2 SVGEGT. Trimming stripped 4 bases from V and 4 bases from J, with 11 bases between. This CDR3 is 14 amino acids long. DNA of the CDR3: TGTGCCAGCAGTTCGGGGGGAAGGAATCAGCCCCAGCATTTT. Translating it yields CASSSGGRNQPQHF.

The V gene is TRBV20-1, the J gene TRBJ2-7, with a tentative D call TRBD1 (6 bases). The CDR3 spans 11 residues. V was pared by 6 bases and J by 12 bases, with 18 bases between. Germline V lookup: CDR1 DFQATT, CDR2 SNEGSKA (reference sequence). The CDR3 coding sequence is TGCAGTGCGATCACCGGGACAAGGGCGTACTTC. It translates to CSAITGTRAYF.

The CDR3 DNA sequence: TGTGCCAGCAGCCCCGACGAGGCGCTTAGCTCCTACGAGCAGTACTTC. Its translation is CASSPDEALSSYEQYF. V and J are TRBV5-4 and TRBJ2-7; D is ambiguous. Germline V gene lookup returns CDR1 SGHNT and CDR2 YYREEE (reference sequence). CDR3 length equals 16 residues. Trimming removed 4 bases from V and 0 bases from J, with 17 bases in between.

This clone has just one count. The V gene is TRBV6-5, the J gene TRBJ1-2; 10 nucleotides line up with TRBD1. Germline V CDR1 and CDR2: MNHEY, SVGAGI. Trimming removed 7 bases from V and 8 bases from J; junction bases left unmatched: 7. The CDR3 is 13 amino acids. CDR3 sequence (DNA): TGTGCCAGCACCGGGACAGGGGCCGGCGGCTACACCTTC. Protein sequence: CASTGTGAGGYTF.

The chain recombines TRBV9 with TRBJ2-5; maybe TRBD2 (6 bases). The CDR3 length is 11 residues. Per germline, CDR1 SGDLS and CDR2 YYNGEE. Trimming removed 3 bases from V and 7 bases from J, with 7 bases in between. The CDR3 DNA sequence: TGTGCCAGCAGCGCCGGGGGGACCCAGTACTTC. Protein product: CASSAGGTQYF.

The chain uses TRBV7-8 and TRBJ1-1; the D gene is possibly TRBD1 (6 bases). V gave up 1 base and J gave up 3 bases, with 9 bases separating them. This CDR3 has 14 amino acids. Germline lookup yields CDR1 SGHVS and CDR2 FQNEAQ. CDR3 amino acids: CASSLVGAHTEAFF. The CDR3 DNA reads TGTGCCAGCAGCTTAGTGGGGGCCCACACTGAAGCTTTCTTT.

Written as DNA, the CDR3 is TGTGCCAGCAGCTTAGGTTTGGGGGGTCAGTCACCCCTCCACTTT. Protein product: CASSLGLGGQSPLHF. The V gene is TRBV13, the J gene TRBJ1-6, with a tentative D call TRBD1 (5 bases). V was cut by 0 bases and J by 10 bases, with 13 bases left in between. CDR3 length: 15 amino acids. Germline CDR1 reads PRHDT; CDR2 reads FYEKMQ (reference sequence).

CDR3 DNA: TGTGCCAGCACGGCGGGTCGACAATACGAGCAGTACTTC. Translation gives CASTAGRQYEQYF. This sequence joins TRBV6-6 and TRBJ2-7; D may be TRBD2 (5 bases). V shed 7 bases and J shed 4 bases, with 14 bases lying between them. Looked up from germline, CDR1 is MNHNY and CDR2 is SVGAGI (reference sequence). This CDR3 spans 13 amino acids.

The chain links TRBV19 to TRBJ2-6, with a weak D call TRBD1 (6 bases). Germline lookup yields CDR1 LNHDA and CDR2 SQIVND (reference sequence). This CDR3 contains 13 residues. V was shortened by 7 bases and J by 9 bases, with 13 bases between the two germline ends. This chain's CDR3 is CASKVQGFNVLTF. The CDR3 nucleotides read TGTGCCAGTAAGGTACAGGGCTTCAACGTCCTGACTTTC. Full variable domain (missing parts from reference TRBV19 and TRBJ2-6): DGGITQSPKYLFRKEGQNVTLSCEQNLNHDAMYWYRQDPGQGLRLIYYSQIVNDFQKGDIAEGYSVSREKKESFPLTVTSAQKNPTAFYLCASKVQGFNVLTFGAGSRLTVL.

The chain uses TRBV6-6 and TRBJ2-7; D may be TRBD1 (5 bases). V lost 7 bases, J lost 6 bases, and 19 bases lay in between. This CDR3 spans 14 amino acids. Germline V gene data show CDR1 as MNHNY and CDR2 as SVGAGI (reference sequence). The CDR3 nucleotides are TGTGCCAGCATCCGATCAGAGACAGCGACCGAGCAGTACTTC. Protein product: CASIRSETATEQYF.

The chain joins TRBV30 to TRBJ2-1; 14 bases are shared with TRBD2. This CDR3 spans 14 amino acids. V trimming: 4 bases; J trimming: 8 bases; junction bases outside the gene matches: 4. Germline CDR1 and CDR2: GTSNPN and SVGIG (reference sequence). CDR3 sequence reads: CAWTGTSGGYEQFF. DNA for the CDR3: TGTGCCTGGACAGGGACTAGCGGGGGATATGAGCAGTTCTTC.

This chain joins TRBV4-1 and TRBJ1-6; no clear D gene. V was clipped by 0 bases and J by 0 bases, with 9 bases between them. Germline assignment: CDR1 MGHRA and CDR2 YSYEKL. The CDR3 sequence is 17 residues long. As DNA, the CDR3 is TGCGCCAGCAGCCAAGAGCCGGGGAGCTCCTATAATTCACCCCTCCACTTT. This encodes CASSQEPGSSYNSPLHF.

The genes are TRBV24-1 and TRBJ2-3, with 10 bases identical to TRBD2. The V gene's germline CDR1 is KGHDR and CDR2 SFDVKD. Germline trimming cut 4 bases from V and 2 bases from J; bases unmatched to any gene: 5. The CDR3 spans 16 residues. In DNA form, the CDR3 reads TGTGCCACCAGTGACACTAGCGGGGCTCCCACAGATACGCAGTATTTT. Translating it yields CATSDTSGAPTDTQYF.

The CDR3 here is CASSHGVAFRGSEKLFF. DNA of the CDR3: TGCGCCAGCAGCCACGGAGTGGCGTTTAGGGGGAGTGAAAAACTGTTTTTT. The chain carries TRBV4-1 and TRBJ1-4; possibly TRBD1 for D (6 bases). The germline gives CDR1 MGHRA, CDR2 YSYEKL. CDR3 length equals 17 residues. V lost 3 bases and J lost 7, with 21 bases in between.

V and J are TRBV2 and TRBJ2-2; D not resolved. CDR3 length: 11 residues. Germline CDR1 reads SNHLY; CDR2 reads FYNNEI. V gave up 11 bases and J gave up 2 bases, with 6 bases separating them. CDR3 nucleotides: TGTGCCGGGCTCAACACCGGGGAGCTGTTTTTT. Amino acids: CAGLNTGELFF.

The chain joins TRBV6-5 to TRBJ2-1; 12 bases are a match to TRBD2. The CDR3 length is 15 residues. The ends lost 6 bases at V and 1 base at J; junction bases unmatched: 1. The germline gives CDR1 MNHEY, CDR2 SVGAGI. The CDR3, as DNA: TGTGCCAGCAGGCTAGCGGGGGGGTCCTACAATGAGCAGTTCTTC. The encoded protein is CASRLAGGSYNEQFF.

This chain uses TRBV6-5 with TRBJ2-2; 7 positions agree with TRBD2. Germline assignment: CDR1 MNHEY and CDR2 SVGAGI. The CDR3 loop spans 14 amino acids. V gave up 6 bases and J gave up 7 bases; unmatched junction bases: 8. The CDR3 sequence: CASRAGITSGELFF. CDR3 DNA: TGTGCCAGCAGAGCGGGGATAACAAGCGGGGAGCTGTTTTTT.

V usage is TRBV28 and J usage is TRBJ2-3; D uncertain. V was pared by 3 bases and J by 2 bases, with 24 bases between. This CDR3 comprises 19 residues. The germline V gene encodes CDR1 MDHEN and CDR2 SYDVKM. The CDR3 DNA follows: TGTGCCAGCAGTTTCCCTTTAAGGAAAGAACAGCCCGCCACAGATACGCAGTATTTT. Translated, it gives CASSFPLRKEQPATDTQYF.

The genes are TRBV15 and TRBJ1-2; 7 bases line up with TRBD1. The germline CDR1 and CDR2 sequences are LNHNV and YYDKDF (reference sequence). There are 14 residues in the CDR3. V was pared by 1 base and J by 4 bases, with 3 bases of the junction left unmatched. CDR3 sequence: CATSRGGTAYGYTF. DNA for the CDR3: TGTGCCACCAGCAGAGGTGGGACAGCCTATGGCTACACCTTC.

The V and J genes are TRBV24-1 and TRBJ1-1; D unclear. Between the trimmed V and J ends, which lost 3 bases and 7 bases, there was a span of 17 bases. The CDR3 length is 15 residues. Germline CDR1 and CDR2: KGHDR and SFDVKD. The CDR3 region has the DNA TGTGCCACCAGTGATGCAACACGACGACCGGGTGAAGCTTTCTTT. Translation: CATSDATRRPGEAFF.

The V call is TRBV5-1, the J call TRBJ2-5; tentatively, D is TRBD2 (5 bases). The CDR3 consists of 14 residues. The germline V gene encodes CDR1 SGHRS and CDR2 YFSETQ. V shed 1 base and J shed 1 base, with 8 bases lying between them. The DNA of the CDR3 is TGCGCCAGCAGCTTGACCGGGATCCAAGAGACCCAGTACTTC. It yields the protein CASSLTGIQETQYF. The full variable domain, rest sourced from reference TRBV5-1 and TRBJ2-5, is KAGVTQTPRYLIKTRGQQVTLSCSPISGHRSVSWYQQTPGQGLQFLFEYFSETQRNKGNFPGRFSGRQFSNSRSEMNVSTLELGDSALYLCASSLTGIQETQYFGPGTRLLVL.

This chain links TRBV27 with TRBJ1-4, with D tentatively TRBD1 (6 bases). Trimming took off 1 base at V and 7 bases at J, with 13 bases between the two ends. This CDR3 is built from 15 residues. Germline CDR1 is MNHEY and CDR2 is SMNVEV (reference sequence). The CDR3 protein is CASSLYPGELEKLFF. The CDR3 nucleotides are TGTGCCAGCAGTTTATATCCAGGGGAACTTGAAAAACTGTTTTTT.

V is TRBV11-2 and J is TRBJ2-3; tentatively, D is TRBD1 (5 bases). The germline CDR1 and CDR2 sequences are SGHAT and FQNNGV. V was clipped by 7 bases and J by 5 bases, with 13 bases between them. The CDR3 is made up of 13 amino acids. The CDR3 coding sequence is TGTGCCAGCACCCGGAGCAGGGAAGATACGCAGTATTTT. Translated, it gives CASTRSREDTQYF.

The chain joins TRBV4-3 to TRBJ2-7, with D possibly matching TRBD1 (5 bases). Trimming stripped 1 base from V and 4 bases from J, with 11 bases between. The CDR3 is 14 residues long. CDR1 and CDR2 (germline): LGHNA, YSLEER. This chain's CDR3 is CASSQVVPGYEQYF. The DNA for the CDR3 is TGCGCCAGCAGCCAAGTGGTACCAGGGTACGAGCAGTACTTC.

The rearrangement links TRBV5-7 to TRBJ1-5; 10 bases align to TRBD1. TRBV5-7 is given ORF status, its function remaining uncertain. V shed 4 bases and J 0 bases; nucleotides not matched to a gene: 4. The CDR3 extends over 16 amino acids. CDR3 nucleotides: TGTGCCAGCAGCCCGGGACAGGGGTATAGCAATCAGCCCCAGCATTTT. Translating it yields CASSPGQGYSNQPQHF.

This clone was picked up one time. The chain is built from TRBV27 and TRBJ1-2; D is possibly TRBD1 (6 bases). The CDR3 length is 13 residues. V lost 6 bases and J lost 9, with 17 bases in between. Germline values: CDR1 MNHEY, CDR2 SMNVEV (reference sequence). Written as DNA, the CDR3 is TGTGCCAGCAGCAAAGGGGGAAGCCCGAGCTACACCTTC. It yields the protein CASSKGGSPSYTF.

About this clone itself: At the DNA level, this CDR3 is encoded by other sequences in the same sample as well. The chain links TRBV11-2 to TRBJ1-5; D may be TRBD1 (5 bases). V was cut by 0 bases and J by 1 base, with 7 bases left in between. Looked up from germline, CDR1 is SGHAT and CDR2 is FQNNGV. The CDR3 spans 15 residues. CDR3 coding DNA: TGTGCCAGCAGCTTAGATGGGGGGAGCAATCAGCCCCAGCATTTT. This sequence encodes CASSLDGGSNQPQHF.